This is a list of T cell receptor beta chains from one sample in a study of STAT5B mutations in CD4+ large granular lymphocyte leukemia. TCRdb keeps only in-frame clones here, not all; method: immunoSEQ multiplex PCR. The sample contains about 40,000 clones, roughly 81% of which appear only once. Sequencing was carried out using CD4+ T cells from blood buffy coats. These receptors were collected from a human donor in good health. CDR3s include the opening cysteine and the closing phenylalanine or tryptophan. Fields, in order: clone size, J gene, D gene, V gene, CDR3 protein, CDR3 DNA. The D gene is left open where the match is weak. Some rows have no size entry. The others give once, few or many, or a class for an expanded clone.

.	TRBJ1-1	TRBD1	TRBV19	CASSTTGTGMNTEAFF	TGTGCCAGTAGTACTACCGGGACAGGGATGAACACTGAAGCTTTCTTT
.	TRBJ2-1	TRBD1	TRBV10-3	CAISESKDRGKNEQFF	TGTGCCATCAGTGAGTCGAAGGACAGGGGGAAAAATGAGCAGTTCTTC
.	TRBJ2-3	.	TRBV11-3	CASSRSTDTQYF	TGTGCCAGCAGCCGGTCCACAGATACGCAGTATTTT
.	TRBJ2-1	TRBD2	TRBV30	CAWSVGVAGSNEQFF	TGTGCCTGGAGTGTAGGGGTAGCGGGAAGCAATGAGCAGTTCTTC
.	TRBJ2-2	.	TRBV9	CASSDWAGRELFF	TGTGCCAGCAGCGATTGGGCCGGCCGGGAGCTGTTTTTT
.	TRBJ2-1	.	TRBV4-1	CASSQGTLSPKFKQFF	TGCGCCAGCAGCCAAGGGACCTTAAGCCCTAAATTTAAGCAGTTCTTC
.	TRBJ2-2	TRBD2	TRBV5-5	CASKGLAGTNTGELFF	TGTGCCTCAAAGGGGCTAGCGGGCACGAACACCGGGGAGCTGTTTTTT
once	TRBJ1-4	.	TRBV12-5	CASGSAVRGKLFF	TGTGCTAGTGGTTCAGCGGTCAGGGGAAAACTGTTTTTT
few	TRBJ1-1	TRBD1	TRBV25-1	CASRLQGTNTEAFF	TGTGCCAGCAGGTTACAGGGGACGAACACTGAAGCTTTCTTT
.	TRBJ2-1	.	TRBV6-6	CASSPGSNPGANEQFF	TGTGCCAGCAGCCCGGGTTCTAACCCTGGGGCCAATGAGCAGTTCTTC